The sequence of this TCR beta chain was determined in a study of T cell changes during pregnancy in multiple sclerosis. Per germline, CDR1 SGDLS and CDR2 YYNGEE. The CDR3 is 15 amino acids. Trimming took 5 bases from V and 10 from J, leaving 22 bases between them. The repertoire was sequenced with immunoSEQ multiplex PCR; TCRdb's copy has only in-frame clones and lacks some. The sample shows over 45,000 clones, 88% of them seen only once. The chain is built from TRBV9 and TRBJ2-1, with D tentatively TRBD2 (6 bases). The source is a female donor with multiple sclerosis, enrolled in a pregnancy study. The starting material was CD4+ T cells from peripheral blood mononuclear cells, obtained in the second trimester of pregnancy. CDR3 DNA: TGTGCCAGCAGGGGGGGTCCCGGTGGGGAAGGGGAGCAGTTCTTC. It is translated as CASRGGPGGEGEQFF.